One and the same sample provided the 7 T cell receptor beta chains below, sequenced in a study of naive and memory T cell subsets. Reverse transcription of blood and skin TCR RNA was primed at alpha and beta constant regions. MiXCR, run by TCRdb on the 5' RACE reads, gives a single entry per CDR3 protein. The sample carries tens of thousands of distinct CDR3 sequences, roughly a quarter recorded once. Whole-blood samples were 2 to 3 ml of peripheral blood from healthy adult volunteers. Source of these receptors: a female donor in good health.

This clonotype is labeled medium-sized. This sequence joins TRBV12-5 and TRBJ1-1; D not resolved. Germline V lookup: CDR1 LGHNT, CDR2 FRNRAP. This CDR3 region has 13 residues. V was clipped by 5 bases and J by 1 base, with 8 bases between them. DNA for the CDR3: TGTGCTAGTGGTGGACTTTGGAACACTGAAGCTTTCTTT. Translating gives CASGGLWNTEAFF.

This clonotype has a count of ten or more. The V and J genes are TRBV6-1 and TRBJ2-4; possibly TRBD2 for D (5 bases). This CDR3 region has 16 residues. CDR1 MNHNS and CDR2 SASEGT come from the germline V gene. Trimming cost V 4 bases and J 0 bases, with 13 bases left between them. The CDR3 DNA reads as TGTGCCAGCAGTGCGGGAAGGCCGCTAGCCAAAAACATTCAGTACTTC. Translated: CASSAGRPLAKNIQYF.

The J gene is TRBJ2-7, the V gene TRBV7-8, with D possibly matching TRBD1 (5 bases). The CDR3 has 14 amino acids. Germline CDR1 and CDR2: SGHVS and FQNEAQ. The germline V and J ends were trimmed by 0 bases and 6 bases, with 12 bases remaining between them. CDR3 residues: CASSLAQGVGEQYF. Written as DNA, the CDR3 is TGTGCCAGCAGCTTAGCACAAGGGGTTGGCGAGCAGTACTTC.

The V call is TRBV9, the J call TRBJ2-7; TRBD2 aligns across 9 bases. Germline-derived CDR1 and CDR2 are SGDLS and YYNGEE. CDR3 length: 15 residues. V was pared by 2 bases and J by 2 bases, with 5 bases of the junction left unmatched. The CDR3 DNA follows: TGTGCCAGCAGCGTGGAGGCGGGAGGGACCTACGAGCAGTACTTC. This sequence encodes CASSVEAGGTYEQYF.

This clonotype counts as medium-sized. The rearrangement joins TRBV7-9 to TRBJ1-1, with D possibly being TRBD1 (5 bases). The CDR3 extends over 15 amino acids. CDR1 and CDR2 (germline): SEHNR, FQNEAQ (reference sequence). Trimming left V 6 bases short and J 1 base short, with 15 bases between. The CDR3 coding sequence is TGTGCCAGCAGACCGGCGGGGCCGGGGAACACTGAAGCTTTCTTT. Translation: CASRPAGPGNTEAFF.

This clonotype is termed medium-sized. The rearrangement links TRBV7-3 to TRBJ2-3; no firm D call. Germline V gene sequence: CDR1 SGHTA, CDR2 FQGTGA. V was shortened by 5 bases and J by 2 bases, with 11 bases between the two germline ends. The length of the CDR3 is 14 residues. The CDR3 reads CASSPTSITDTQYF. The CDR3 DNA reads as TGTGCCAGCAGCCCAACTTCAATCACAGATACGCAGTATTTT.

The chain recombines TRBV10-1 with TRBJ2-2; D is undetermined. V lost 0 bases and J lost 4, with 12 bases in between. The CDR3 contains 16 residues. Looked up from germline, CDR1 is WNHNN and CDR2 is SYGVQD (reference sequence). CDR3 nucleotides: TGCGCCAGCAGTGAGTCCCGGGCTTCATTCACCGGGGAGCTGTTTTTT. This sequence encodes CASSESRASFTGELFF.